The 17 T cell receptor beta chains listed next were all sequenced from one sample in a study of beta chain features in type 1 diabetes. Sequenced material consisted of expressed TCRB transcripts (all of the isolated RNA was reverse transcribed). The protocol was immunoSEQ multiplex PCR, while the TCRdb copy is restricted to in-frame clones and leaves out a portion. The sample consists of around 130,000 clones, about a sixth of them appearing once. Study-level findings and limits: People with Type 1 diabetes carried modestly yet significantly shorter TCRB CDR3s in all four CD4+ subsets.

These TCRs are of unknown antigen specificity. The sample consisted of central memory CD4+ T cells from blood. The origin of the receptors is a man aged 25 to 40 with type 1 diabetes.

This clone was recorded many times. This chain connects TRBV5-1 to TRBJ2-7; 8 positions agree with TRBD1. CDR1 is SGHRS, CDR2 YFSETQ, per germline. V lost 0 bases to trimming and J lost 6 bases; unmatched junction nucleotides: 8. The CDR3 has 15 residues. CDR3 in amino acids: CASSLGDRLGTEQYF. CDR3 bases: TGCGCCAGCAGCTTGGGGGACAGGTTGGGAACCGAGCAGTACTTC.

The chain has TRBV29-1 and TRBJ2-2; the D gene is possibly TRBD1 (5 bases). This CDR3 is 13 amino acids long. The V end lost 5 bases, the J end lost 1 base, and 8 bases lay between the germline ends. The germline V gene has CDR1 SQVTM and CDR2 ANQGSEA. The CDR3 region has the DNA TGCAGCGTTTTGCAGGGGAACACCGGGGAGCTGTTTTTT. Its protein product is CSVLQGNTGELFF.

This chain joins TRBV4-3 and TRBJ1-2; D perhaps matches TRBD1 (6 bases). In germline, CDR1 is LGHNA, CDR2 YSLEER. Trimming removed 0 bases at V and 4 bases at J, with 9 bases between. The CDR3 is 14 amino acids. CDR3 region: CASSQDVGGYGYTF. CDR3 DNA sequence: TGCGCCAGCAGCCAAGATGTAGGGGGCTATGGCTACACCTTC.

This clone has only a few counts. This chain joins TRBV6-4 and TRBJ1-2; 8 positions agree with TRBD1. This CDR3 is built from 14 residues. Trimming took 5 bases from V and 2 from J; bases not matched to a gene: 4. The germline V gene has CDR1 MRHNA and CDR2 SNTAGT. The CDR3 region is CASSNRTGNYGYTF. The CDR3 bases are TGTGCCAGCAGTAACCGGACAGGGAACTATGGCTACACCTTC.

The V and J genes are TRBV13 and TRBJ2-1, with 9 bases identical to TRBD2. Germline V lookup: CDR1 PRHDT, CDR2 FYEKMQ (reference sequence). The CDR3 runs to 19 residues. J was trimmed by 1 base and V by 8 bases; bases with no gene match: 18. The CDR3 loop is CASPPTWLAGPLSYNEQFF. In DNA form, the CDR3 reads TGTGCCAGCCCCCCAACCTGGCTAGCGGGGCCACTTTCCTACAATGAGCAGTTCTTC.

This clone was detected ten times or more. The chain carries TRBV5-1 and TRBJ2-2, with 8 positions matching TRBD1. The germline gives CDR1 SGHRS, CDR2 YFSETQ. The ends lost 4 bases at V and 1 base at J; junction bases unmatched: 6. This CDR3 is built from 16 residues. The chain's CDR3 is CASSPGTGGNTGELFF. DNA of the CDR3: TGCGCCAGCAGCCCTGGGACAGGAGGGAACACCGGGGAGCTGTTTTTT.

Only a few counts were recorded for this clone. This chain uses TRBV25-1 with TRBJ2-7; 7 nucleotides line up with TRBD2. There are 16 residues in the CDR3. J was trimmed by 5 bases and V by 2 bases; bases with no gene match: 12. Germline values: CDR1 MGHDK, CDR2 SYGVNS. The CDR3 reads CASSEVGRGNRNEQYF. The CDR3 nucleotides are TGTGCCAGCAGTGAAGTCGGGCGGGGGAACCGGAACGAGCAGTACTTC.

Only a few counts were recorded for this clone. The J gene is TRBJ2-5, the V gene TRBV7-9; no firm D call. This CDR3 is built from 12 residues. Germline CDR1 reads SEHNR; CDR2 reads FQNEAQ (reference sequence). Trimming took off 1 base at V and 5 bases at J, with 5 bases between the two ends. DNA of the CDR3: TGTGCCAGCAGCTTAGTAGACGAGACCCAGTACTTC. It is translated as CASSLVDETQYF.

A few counts support this clone. V and J are TRBV7-8 and TRBJ1-6; D is ambiguous. This CDR3 is 13 amino acids long. V lost 5 bases to trimming and J lost 8 bases, with 10 bases between them. Germline values: CDR1 SGHVS, CDR2 FQNEAQ. The CDR3 DNA reads as TGTGCCAGCAGCGCAGAGAGGGATTCACCCCTCCACTTT. Its protein product is CASSAERDSPLHF.

In this sample, this clone turned up a few times. At the DNA level, this CDR3 is encoded by other sequences in the same sample as well. This chain joins TRBV13 and TRBJ2-7, with unresolved D. V gave up 3 bases and J gave up 0 bases, with 9 bases separating them. The germline gives CDR1 PRHDT, CDR2 FYEKMQ (reference sequence). The CDR3 covers 14 residues. The DNA for the CDR3 is TGTGCCAGCAGCTTGGGCCCCTCCTCCTACGAGCAGTACTTC. Its translation is CASSLGPSSYEQYF.

This clone appeared a few times. The genes are TRBV7-2 and TRBJ2-1; no clear D. The CDR3 totals 15 residues. Trimming stripped 3 bases from V and 0 bases from J, with 9 bases between. The germline CDR1 and CDR2 sequences are SGHTA and FQGNSA. The CDR3 region is CASSFLRSSYNEQFF. For the CDR3, the DNA is TGTGCCAGCAGCTTCCTCAGGAGCTCCTACAATGAGCAGTTCTTC.

The chain has TRBV4-2 and TRBJ2-7; D gene uncertain. The CDR3 runs 15 residues. Trimming cost V 0 bases and J 2 bases, with 11 bases left between them. CDR1 is LGHNA, CDR2 YNFKEQ, per germline. The CDR3 bases are TGTGCCAGCAGCCAAGATTGGGTCGGCGCCTACGAGCAGTACTTC. Encoded protein: CASSQDWVGAYEQYF.

The V call is TRBV7-2, the J call TRBJ1-1; weak D call: TRBD1 (5 bases). CDR3 length: 13 residues. The V gene lost 6 bases and the J gene lost 5 bases, with 13 bases spanning the gap. Germline V lookup: CDR1 SGHTA, CDR2 FQGNSA. The CDR3 region is CASSQSEGTEAFF. The DNA of the CDR3 is TGTGCCAGCAGTCAATCGGAGGGGACTGAAGCTTTCTTT. Filled out from reference TRBV7-2 and TRBJ1-1, the complete variable domain reads GAGVSQSPSNKVTEKGKDVELRCDPISGHTALYWYRQSLGQGLEFLIYFQGNSAPDKSGLPSDRFSAERTGGSVSTLTIQRTQQEDSAVYLCASSQSEGTEAFFGQGTRLTVV.

This clone was detected only a few times. V gene TRBV20-1 combines with J gene TRBJ2-3; D unclear. The CDR3 extends over 11 amino acids. With 3 bases removed from V and 0 bases from J, the gap between germline ends came to 1 base. Germline V gene lookup returns CDR1 DFQATT and CDR2 SNEGSKA (reference sequence). DNA of the CDR3: TGCAGTGCTAGCAGCACAGATACGCAGTATTTT. Encoded protein: CSASSTDTQYF.

The genes are TRBV11-2 and TRBJ2-7; no definite D call. CDR1 and CDR2 (germline): SGHAT, FQNNGV. Trimming removed 5 bases from V and 3 bases from J, with 8 bases in between. The CDR3 consists of 12 residues. CDR3 sequence reads: CASSAKNYEQYF. DNA of the CDR3: TGTGCCAGCAGCGCAAAGAACTACGAGCAGTACTTC.

The V call is TRBV7-2, the J call TRBJ2-7; 15 nucleotides agree with TRBD2. In germline, CDR1 is SGHTA, CDR2 FQGNSA. V was pared by 5 bases and J by 3 bases, with 8 bases of the junction left unmatched. This CDR3 spans 17 amino acids. CDR3 protein: CASSTRTSGGVSYEQYF. The CDR3 DNA is TGTGCCAGCAGCACCCGGACTAGCGGGGGGGTTAGCTACGAGCAGTACTTC.

This chain connects TRBV7-2 to TRBJ2-5, with 11 nucleotides matching TRBD2. Germline lookup yields CDR1 SGHTA and CDR2 FQGNSA. The junction had 12 bases not matched to a gene; V was cut back by 5 bases and J by 1 base. The CDR3 is 18 residues long. CDR3 amino acids: CASSLPYRLAGGQETQYF. CDR3 coding DNA: TGTGCCAGCAGCCTTCCGTATCGGCTAGCGGGGGGCCAAGAGACCCAGTACTTC.